A selection of T cell receptor beta chains follows, all from one sample in a study of lymphopenia after photon versus proton radiotherapy. The method was immunoSEQ multiplex PCR; TCRdb's version includes in-frame clones alone and lacks a portion of them. The sample consists of 50,000 or so clones, 92% of them appearing once. Sequencing was performed on peripheral blood, taken from a patient treated with photon-based radiotherapy. These receptors all stem from a middle-aged woman with cholangiocarcinoma. Each CDR3 is given with its conserved first and last residue. A D gene is named only where the DNA matches it firmly. Size is stated for part of the rows, as once, few or many counts, or as a class when the clone is expanded.

J gene: TRBJ1-1; clone size: .; D gene: .; V gene: TRBV5-8; CDR3 protein: CASSLPGLKTEAFF; CDR3 DNA: TGTGCCAGCAGCTTACCAGGGCTGAAAACTGAAGCTTTCTTT
J gene: TRBJ1-5; clone size: once; D gene: .; V gene: TRBV5-1; CDR3 protein: CASSLAGSLNQPQHF; CDR3 DNA: TGCGCCAGCAGCTTGGCGGGTTCCCTTAATCAGCCCCAGCATTTT
J gene: TRBJ2-1; clone size: .; D gene: .; V gene: TRBV5-1; CDR3 protein: CASSLDGPPAEQFF; CDR3 DNA: TGCGCCAGCAGCTTGGACGGACCTCCGGCGGAGCAGTTCTTC
J gene: TRBJ1-2; clone size: .; D gene: .; V gene: TRBV27; CDR3 protein: CASSFGGGEAGYTF; CDR3 DNA: TGTGCCAGCAGTTTCGGGGGGGGAGAGGCTGGCTACACCTTC
J gene: TRBJ2-3; clone size: .; D gene: TRBD2; V gene: TRBV5-1; CDR3 protein: CASRRLSGSSLTDTQYF; CDR3 DNA: TGCGCCAGCAGGCGCTTAAGCGGGAGTTCGTTGACAGATACGCAGTATTTT
J gene: TRBJ2-1; clone size: .; D gene: .; V gene: TRBV20-1; CDR3 protein: CSAPDYNEQFF; CDR3 DNA: TGCAGTGCTCCCGACTACAATGAGCAGTTCTTC
J gene: TRBJ2-7; clone size: .; D gene: TRBD1; V gene: TRBV5-4; CDR3 protein: CASSPGTGRKDEQYF; CDR3 DNA: TGTGCCAGCAGCCCCGGGACAGGGAGGAAGGACGAGCAGTACTTC
J gene: TRBJ1-1; clone size: .; D gene: .; V gene: TRBV6-5; CDR3 protein: CASSWGSDTEAFF; CDR3 DNA: TGTGCCAGCAGTTGGGGTTCGGACACTGAAGCTTTCTTT
J gene: TRBJ2-1; clone size: .; D gene: TRBD2; V gene: TRBV18; CDR3 protein: CASSTRTSGSYNEQFF; CDR3 DNA: TGTGCCAGCTCAACAAGAACTAGCGGGAGTTACAATGAGCAGTTCTTC
J gene: TRBJ2-7; clone size: .; D gene: .; V gene: TRBV7-6; CDR3 protein: CASSLAGGAGSYEQYF; CDR3 DNA: TGTGCCAGCAGCTTAGCGGGCGGTGCAGGTTCCTACGAGCAGTACTTC
J gene: TRBJ2-1; clone size: .; D gene: .; V gene: TRBV30; CDR3 protein: CAWSANYEQFF; CDR3 DNA: TGTGCCTGGAGTGCGAATTATGAGCAGTTCTTC
J gene: TRBJ1-6; clone size: .; D gene: .; V gene: TRBV9; CDR3 protein: CASSPEQGAGSPLHF; CDR3 DNA: TGTGCCAGCAGCCCTGAGCAGGGCGCCGGATCACCCCTCCACTTT
J gene: TRBJ1-1; clone size: .; D gene: .; V gene: TRBV18; CDR3 protein: CASSHNSGMNTEAFF; CDR3 DNA: TGTGCCAGCTCGCACAACTCAGGGATGAACACTGAAGCTTTCTTT
J gene: TRBJ2-1; clone size: once; D gene: TRBD2; V gene: TRBV29-1; CDR3 protein: CSGGDTSGRGDEQFF; CDR3 DNA: TGCAGCGGGGGAGATACTAGCGGGAGAGGTGATGAGCAGTTCTTC
J gene: TRBJ1-2; clone size: .; D gene: .; V gene: TRBV9; CDR3 protein: CASSVEQGRYGYTF; CDR3 DNA: TGTGCCAGCAGCGTAGAACAGGGAAGGTATGGCTACACCTTC
J gene: TRBJ2-7; clone size: .; D gene: .; V gene: TRBV11-2; CDR3 protein: CASSLSNGQYEQYF; CDR3 DNA: TGTGCCAGCAGCTTAAGTAACGGTCAGTACGAGCAGTACTTC
J gene: TRBJ2-4; clone size: once; D gene: .; V gene: TRBV29-1; CDR3 protein: CSTVGTKNIQYF; CDR3 DNA: TGCAGCACCGTAGGAACCAAAAACATTCAGTACTTC
J gene: TRBJ1-1; clone size: .; D gene: .; V gene: TRBV29-1; CDR3 protein: CSVELAGQVAFF; CDR3 DNA: TGCAGCGTTGAGCTGGCGGGGCAGGTAGCTTTCTTT
J gene: TRBJ2-5; clone size: once; D gene: TRBD2; V gene: TRBV11-2; CDR3 protein: CASSLATSGQETQYF; CDR3 DNA: TGTGCCAGCAGCTTAGCTACTAGCGGACAAGAGACCCAGTACTTC